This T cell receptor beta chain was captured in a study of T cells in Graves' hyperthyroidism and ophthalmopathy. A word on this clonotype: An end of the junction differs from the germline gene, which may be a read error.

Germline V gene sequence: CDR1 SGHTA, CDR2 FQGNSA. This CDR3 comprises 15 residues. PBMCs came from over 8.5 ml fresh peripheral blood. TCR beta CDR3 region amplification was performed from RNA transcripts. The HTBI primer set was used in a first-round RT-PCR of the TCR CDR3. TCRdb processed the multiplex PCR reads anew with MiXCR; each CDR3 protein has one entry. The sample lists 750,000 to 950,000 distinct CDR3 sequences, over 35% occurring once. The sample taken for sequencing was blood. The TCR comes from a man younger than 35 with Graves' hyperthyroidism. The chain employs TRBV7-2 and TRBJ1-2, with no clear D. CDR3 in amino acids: CASSQPRNLGNGYTF. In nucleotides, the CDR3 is TGCGCCAGCAGCCAACCCCGGAACTTGGGAAATGGCTACACCTTC.